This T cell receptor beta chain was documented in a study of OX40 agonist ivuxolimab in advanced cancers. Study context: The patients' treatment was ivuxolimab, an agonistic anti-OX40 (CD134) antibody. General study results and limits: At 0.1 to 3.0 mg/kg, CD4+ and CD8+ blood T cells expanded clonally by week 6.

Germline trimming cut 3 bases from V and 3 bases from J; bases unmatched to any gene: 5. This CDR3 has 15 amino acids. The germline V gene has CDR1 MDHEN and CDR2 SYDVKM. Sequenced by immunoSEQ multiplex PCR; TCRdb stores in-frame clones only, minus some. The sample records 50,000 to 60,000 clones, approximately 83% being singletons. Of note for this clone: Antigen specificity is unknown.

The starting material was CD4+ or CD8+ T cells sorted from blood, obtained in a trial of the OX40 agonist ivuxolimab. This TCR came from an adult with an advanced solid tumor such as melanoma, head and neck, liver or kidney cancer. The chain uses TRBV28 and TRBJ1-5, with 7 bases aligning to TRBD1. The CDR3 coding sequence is TGTGCCAGCAGTTTTTCAGGGGGGATCAATCAGCCCCAGCATTTT. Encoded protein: CASSFSGGINQPQHF.